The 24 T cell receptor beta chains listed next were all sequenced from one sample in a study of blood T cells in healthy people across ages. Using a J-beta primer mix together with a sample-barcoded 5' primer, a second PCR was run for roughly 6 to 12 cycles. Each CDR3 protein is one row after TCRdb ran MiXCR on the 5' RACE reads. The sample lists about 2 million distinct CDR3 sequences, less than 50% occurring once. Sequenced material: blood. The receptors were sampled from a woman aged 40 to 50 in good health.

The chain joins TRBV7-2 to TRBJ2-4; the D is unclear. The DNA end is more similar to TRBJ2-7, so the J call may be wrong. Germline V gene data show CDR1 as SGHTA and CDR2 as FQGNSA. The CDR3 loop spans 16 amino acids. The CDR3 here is CASSLAIGPLLSEQYF. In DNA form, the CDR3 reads TGTGCCAGCAGCTTAGCTATCGGGCCCCTATTAAGCGAGCAGTACTTC.

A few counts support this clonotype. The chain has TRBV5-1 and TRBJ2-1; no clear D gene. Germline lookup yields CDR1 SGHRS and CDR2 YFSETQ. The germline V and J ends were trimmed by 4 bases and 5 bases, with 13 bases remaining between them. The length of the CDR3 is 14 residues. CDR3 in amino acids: CASSPQDGNNEQFF. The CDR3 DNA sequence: TGCGCCAGCAGCCCCCAGGACGGAAACAATGAGCAGTTCTTC. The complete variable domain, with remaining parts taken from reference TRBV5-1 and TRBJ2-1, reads KAGVTQTPRYLIKTRGQQVTLSCSPISGHRSVSWYQQTPGQGLQFLFEYFSETQRNKGNFPGRFSGRQFSNSRSEMNVSTLELGDSALYLCASSPQDGNNEQFFGPGTRLTVL.

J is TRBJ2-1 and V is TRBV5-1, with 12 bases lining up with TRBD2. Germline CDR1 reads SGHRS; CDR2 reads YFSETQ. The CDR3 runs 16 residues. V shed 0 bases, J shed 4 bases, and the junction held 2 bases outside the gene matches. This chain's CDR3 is CASSLGTSGEYNEQFF. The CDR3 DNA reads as TGCGCCAGCAGCTTGGGGACTAGCGGGGAATACAATGAGCAGTTCTTC.

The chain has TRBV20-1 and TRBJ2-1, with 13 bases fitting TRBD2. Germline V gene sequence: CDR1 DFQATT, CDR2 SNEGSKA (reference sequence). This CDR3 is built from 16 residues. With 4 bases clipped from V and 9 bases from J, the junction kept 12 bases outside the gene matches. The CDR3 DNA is TGCAGTGCTACGGCAAGCGGGACTAGCGGGGTGGGTGAGCAGTTCTTC. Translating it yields CSATASGTSGVGEQFF.

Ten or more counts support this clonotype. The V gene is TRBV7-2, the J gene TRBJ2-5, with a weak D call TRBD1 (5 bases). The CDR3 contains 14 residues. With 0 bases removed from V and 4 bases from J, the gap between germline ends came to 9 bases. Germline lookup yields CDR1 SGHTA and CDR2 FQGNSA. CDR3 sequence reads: CASSLAQGRETQYF. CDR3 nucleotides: TGTGCCAGCAGCTTAGCGCAGGGTCGAGAGACCCAGTACTTC.

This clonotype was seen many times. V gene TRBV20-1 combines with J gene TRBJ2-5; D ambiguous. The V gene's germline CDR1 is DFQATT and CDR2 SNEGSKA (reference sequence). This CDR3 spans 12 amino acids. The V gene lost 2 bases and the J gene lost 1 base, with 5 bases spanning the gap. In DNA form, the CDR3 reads TGCAGTGCTAGATTGGTCCAAGAGACCCAGTACTTC. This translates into CSARLVQETQYF.

Written as DNA, the CDR3 is TGTGCCAGCAGTCCACGGACAGGCCTGACCTATGGCTACACCTTC. It encodes CASSPRTGLTYGYTF. V usage is TRBV12-3 or TRBV12-4 and J usage is TRBJ1-2; 7 bases are shared with TRBD1. The CDR3 totals 15 residues. With V trimmed by 5 bases and J by 4 bases, 10 bases remained unmatched.

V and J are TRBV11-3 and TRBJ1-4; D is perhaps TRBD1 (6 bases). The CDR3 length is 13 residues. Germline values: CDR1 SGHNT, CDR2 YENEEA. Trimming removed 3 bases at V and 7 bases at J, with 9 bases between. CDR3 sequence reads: CASSLEGGEKLFF. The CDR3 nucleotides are TGTGCCAGCAGCTTGGAAGGGGGTGAAAAACTGTTTTTT.

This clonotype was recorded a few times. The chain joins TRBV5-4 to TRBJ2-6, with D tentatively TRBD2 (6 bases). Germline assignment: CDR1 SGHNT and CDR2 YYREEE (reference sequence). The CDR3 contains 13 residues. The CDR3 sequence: CTMGLSGANVLTF. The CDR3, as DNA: TGTACGATGGGACTCTCTGGGGCCAACGTCCTGACTTTC.

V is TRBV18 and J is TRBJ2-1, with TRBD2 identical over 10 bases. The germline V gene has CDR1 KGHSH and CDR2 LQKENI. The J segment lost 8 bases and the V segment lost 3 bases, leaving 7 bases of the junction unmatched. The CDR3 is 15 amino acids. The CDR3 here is CASSPQTGTSDEQFF. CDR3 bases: TGTGCCAGCTCACCTCAAACCGGGACTAGCGATGAGCAGTTCTTC.

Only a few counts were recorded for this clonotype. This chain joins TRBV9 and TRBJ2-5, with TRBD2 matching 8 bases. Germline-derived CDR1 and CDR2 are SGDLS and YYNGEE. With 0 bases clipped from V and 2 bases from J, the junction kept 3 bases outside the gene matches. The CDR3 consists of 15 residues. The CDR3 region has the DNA TGTGCCAGCAGCGTAGTCGGGACTAGACAAGAGACCCAGTACTTC. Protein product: CASSVVGTRQETQYF.

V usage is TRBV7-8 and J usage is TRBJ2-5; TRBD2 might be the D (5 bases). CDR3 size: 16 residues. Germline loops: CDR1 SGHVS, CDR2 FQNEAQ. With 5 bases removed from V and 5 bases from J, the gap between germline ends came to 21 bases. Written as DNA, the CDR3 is TGTGCCAGCAGCCATAACCGCGGGCTACGCCGGGAGACCCAGTACTTC. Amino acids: CASSHNRGLRRETQYF.

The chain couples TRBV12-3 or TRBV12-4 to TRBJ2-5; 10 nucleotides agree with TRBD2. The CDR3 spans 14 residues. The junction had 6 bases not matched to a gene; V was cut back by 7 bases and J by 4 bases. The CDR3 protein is CASTKRTSGETQYF. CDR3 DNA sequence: TGTGCCAGCACGAAAAGGACTAGCGGAGAGACCCAGTACTTC.

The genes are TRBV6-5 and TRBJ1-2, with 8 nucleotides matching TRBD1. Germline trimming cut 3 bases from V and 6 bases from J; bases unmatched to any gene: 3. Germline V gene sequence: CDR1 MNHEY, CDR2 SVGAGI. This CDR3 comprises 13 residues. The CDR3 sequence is CASSYSDRDGYTF. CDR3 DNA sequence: TGTGCCAGCAGTTATTCGGACAGGGATGGCTACACCTTC.

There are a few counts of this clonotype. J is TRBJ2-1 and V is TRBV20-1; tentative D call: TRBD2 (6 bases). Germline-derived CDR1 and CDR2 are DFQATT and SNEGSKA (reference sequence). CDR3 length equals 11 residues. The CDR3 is CRPAGSNEQFF. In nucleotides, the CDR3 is TGCAGGCCTGCGGGGAGTAATGAGCAGTTCTTC.

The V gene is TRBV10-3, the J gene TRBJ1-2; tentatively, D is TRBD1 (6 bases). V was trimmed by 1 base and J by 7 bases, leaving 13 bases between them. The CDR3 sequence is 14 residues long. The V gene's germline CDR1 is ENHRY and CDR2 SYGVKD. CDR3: CAISEWTVYFGYTF. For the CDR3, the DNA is TGTGCCATCAGTGAGTGGACAGTTTACTTTGGCTACACCTTC.

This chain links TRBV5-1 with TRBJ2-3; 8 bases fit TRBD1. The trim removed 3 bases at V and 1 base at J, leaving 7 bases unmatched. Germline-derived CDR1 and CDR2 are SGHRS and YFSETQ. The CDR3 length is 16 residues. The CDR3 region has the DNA TGCGCCAGCAGCTCTGAACCGACAGGGGGCACAGATACGCAGTATTTT. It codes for CASSSEPTGGTDTQYF.

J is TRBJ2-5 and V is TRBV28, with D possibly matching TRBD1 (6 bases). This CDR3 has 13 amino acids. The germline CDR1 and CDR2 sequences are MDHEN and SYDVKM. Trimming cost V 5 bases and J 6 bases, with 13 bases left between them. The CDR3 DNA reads TGTGCCAGCAGTCAAGGGGGTTCGAAGACCCAGTACTTC. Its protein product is CASSQGGSKTQYF. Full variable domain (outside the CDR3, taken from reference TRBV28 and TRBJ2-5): DVKVTQSSRYLVKRTGEKVFLECVQDMDHENMFWYRQDPGLGLRLIYFSYDVKMKEKGDIPEGYSVSREKKERFSLILESASTNQTSMYLCASSQGGSKTQYFGPGTRLLVL.

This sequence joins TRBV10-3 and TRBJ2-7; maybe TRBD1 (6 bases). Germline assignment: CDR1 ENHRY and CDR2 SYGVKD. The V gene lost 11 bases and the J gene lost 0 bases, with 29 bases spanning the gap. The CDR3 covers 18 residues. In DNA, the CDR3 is TGTGCCCCCCGGTACCGGTCTCAACCGACAGGTATCTCCTACGAGCAGTACTTC. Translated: CAPRYRSQPTGISYEQYF.

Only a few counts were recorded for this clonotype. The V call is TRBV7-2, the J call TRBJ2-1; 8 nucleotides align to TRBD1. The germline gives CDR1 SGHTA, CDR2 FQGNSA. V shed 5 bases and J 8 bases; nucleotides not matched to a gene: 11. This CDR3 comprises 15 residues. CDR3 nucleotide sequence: TGTGCCAGCAGCCGAAGCGGGCAGGGGGCGTATGAGCAGTTCTTC. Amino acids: CASSRSGQGAYEQFF.

DNA of the CDR3: TGTGCCAGCAGCCAAGATCGGAGGGGGCACAATGAGCAGTTCTTC. Its protein is CASSQDRRGHNEQFF. The chain employs TRBV4-2 and TRBJ2-1; possible D gene TRBD1, 7 bases. CDR1 is LGHNA, CDR2 YNFKEQ, per germline. The CDR3 consists of 15 residues. Trimming stripped 0 bases from V and 5 bases from J, with 11 bases between.

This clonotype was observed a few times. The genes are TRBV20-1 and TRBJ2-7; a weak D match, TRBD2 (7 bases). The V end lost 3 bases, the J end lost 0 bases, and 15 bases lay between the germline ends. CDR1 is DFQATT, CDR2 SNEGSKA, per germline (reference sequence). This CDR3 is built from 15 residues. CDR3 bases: TGCAGTGCTAGCGCGGGGGCAGAGACCTCCTACGAGCAGTACTTC. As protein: CSASAGAETSYEQYF.

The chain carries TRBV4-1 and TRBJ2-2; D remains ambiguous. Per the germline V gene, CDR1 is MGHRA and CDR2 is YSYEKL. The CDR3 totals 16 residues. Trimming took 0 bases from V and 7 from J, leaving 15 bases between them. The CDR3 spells CASSQDLLGWNGELFF. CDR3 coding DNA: TGCGCCAGCAGCCAAGATTTGTTAGGGTGGAACGGGGAGCTGTTTTTT.

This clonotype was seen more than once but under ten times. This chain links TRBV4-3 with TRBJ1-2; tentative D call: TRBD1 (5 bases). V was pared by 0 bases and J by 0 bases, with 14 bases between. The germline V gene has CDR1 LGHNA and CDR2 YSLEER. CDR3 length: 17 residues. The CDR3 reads CASSQDWTTETNYGYTF. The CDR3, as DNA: TGCGCCAGCAGCCAAGATTGGACAACAGAGACTAACTATGGCTACACCTTC.